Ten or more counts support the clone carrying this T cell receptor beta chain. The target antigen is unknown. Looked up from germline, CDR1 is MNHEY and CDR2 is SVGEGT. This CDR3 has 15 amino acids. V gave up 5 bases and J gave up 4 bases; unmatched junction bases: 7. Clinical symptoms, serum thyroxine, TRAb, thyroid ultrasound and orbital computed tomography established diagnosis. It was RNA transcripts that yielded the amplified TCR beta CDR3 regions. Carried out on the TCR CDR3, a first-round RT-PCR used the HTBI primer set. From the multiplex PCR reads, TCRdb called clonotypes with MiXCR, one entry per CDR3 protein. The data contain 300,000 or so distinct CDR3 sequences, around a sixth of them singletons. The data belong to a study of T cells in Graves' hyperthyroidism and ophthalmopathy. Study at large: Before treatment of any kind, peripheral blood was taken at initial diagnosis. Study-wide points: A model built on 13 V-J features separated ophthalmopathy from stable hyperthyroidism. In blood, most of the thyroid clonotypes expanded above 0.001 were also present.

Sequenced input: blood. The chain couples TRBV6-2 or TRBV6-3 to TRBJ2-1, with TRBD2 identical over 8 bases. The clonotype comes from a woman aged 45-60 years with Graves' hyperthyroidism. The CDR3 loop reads CASSRRGEGYNEQFF. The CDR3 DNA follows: TGTGCCAGCAGTAGGCGGGGGGAGGGATACAATGAGCAGTTCTTC.